These 27 T cell receptor beta chains share one sample of origin, sequenced in a study of OX40 agonist ivuxolimab in advanced cancers. Some clones are missing from TCRdb's copy, which holds only in-frame ones; the method was immunoSEQ multiplex PCR. The sample yields about 73,000 clones, about nine tenths seen once. Sequenced here: CD4+ or CD8+ T cells sorted from blood, sampled in a trial of the OX40 agonist ivuxolimab. These receptors were obtained from an adult with an advanced solid tumor such as melanoma, head and neck, liver or kidney cancer.

The genes are TRBV7-9 and TRBJ1-6; tentatively, D is TRBD1 (5 bases). The length of the CDR3 is 13 residues. Germline V gives CDR1 SEHNR, CDR2 FQNEAQ (reference sequence). Deletions cut 4 bases from V and 10 bases from J, with 11 bases between. CDR3 sequence reads: CASSSEGQSPLHF. The CDR3 region has the DNA TGTGCCAGCAGCTCCGAGGGGCAGTCACCCCTCCACTTT.

This clone came up a few times. The rearrangement joins TRBV16 to TRBJ1-2, with a tentative D call TRBD1 (5 bases). Germline CDR1 KGHSY, CDR2 FQNENV. The CDR3 is made up of 15 amino acids. With 2 bases removed from V and 0 bases from J, the gap between germline ends came to 10 bases. The DNA for the CDR3 is TGTGCCAGCAGCCAAGGGGCCCCAGCTAACTATGGCTACACCTTC. Translation: CASSQGAPANYGYTF.

This chain links TRBV6-5 with TRBJ2-2; no clear D gene. V lost 4 bases and J lost 9, with 18 bases in between. Germline V gene lookup returns CDR1 MNHEY and CDR2 SVGAGI. The CDR3 is 15 residues long. The CDR3 DNA reads TGTGCCAGCAGTTCGCTAGACCTACACCGTAGGGAGCTGTTTTTT. This translates into CASSSLDLHRRELFF.

This CDR3 reads CASTFSPQGYNEQFF. CDR3 nucleotide sequence: TGTGCCAGCACCTTCTCACCCCAGGGCTACAATGAGCAGTTCTTC. V usage is TRBV28 and J usage is TRBJ2-1, with D possibly being TRBD1 (5 bases). Trimming left V 7 bases short and J 3 bases short, with 16 bases between. The length of the CDR3 is 15 residues. CDR1 is MDHEN, CDR2 SYDVKM, per germline.

This chain links TRBV19 with TRBJ2-7; the D is unclear. This CDR3 has 13 residues. V was shortened by 5 bases and J by 3 bases, with 11 bases between the two germline ends. The germline gives CDR1 LNHDA, CDR2 SQIVND (reference sequence). This CDR3 reads CASSAQNRYEQYF. CDR3 DNA sequence: TGTGCCAGTAGTGCACAAAACCGCTACGAGCAGTACTTC.

The V and J genes are TRBV27 and TRBJ2-2; 11 nucleotides line up with TRBD1. V lost 2 bases and J lost 3; bases outside the gene matches: 2. The CDR3 runs 16 residues. Germline values: CDR1 MNHEY, CDR2 SMNVEV (reference sequence). Here the CDR3 DNA reads TGTGCCAGCAGTTTAGGGGACAGGGGGTACACCGGGGAGCTGTTTTTT. Translating it yields CASSLGDRGYTGELFF.

The genes are TRBV5-4 and TRBJ2-7; a possible D gene is TRBD2 (6 bases). The CDR3 spans 14 residues. Germline values: CDR1 SGHNT, CDR2 YYREEE (reference sequence). V was pared by 2 bases and J by 6 bases, with 15 bases between. CDR3 nucleotide sequence: TGTGCCAGCAGCTTACTGGGCGGGATTGGCGAGCAGTACTTC. It specifies CASSLLGGIGEQYF. Based on the CDR3 plus reference TRBV5-4 and TRBJ2-7, the full variable domain is ETGVTQSPTHLIKTRGQQVTLRCSSQSGHNTVSWYQQALGQGPQFIFQYYREEENGRGNFPPRFSGLQFPNYSSELNVNALELDDSALYLCASSLLGGIGEQYFGPGTRLTVT.

V usage is TRBV6-5 and J usage is TRBJ1-4; TRBD1 might be the D (5 bases). The CDR3 is 14 amino acids. V lost 0 bases, J lost 5 bases, and 7 bases lay in between. CDR1 MNHEY and CDR2 SVGAGI come from the germline V gene. CDR3 sequence reads: CASSYSGENEKLFF. CDR3 nucleotides: TGTGCCAGCAGTTACTCGGGGGAAAATGAAAAACTGTTTTTT.

The chain recombines TRBV11-1 with TRBJ2-5, with D perhaps TRBD2 (6 bases). Trimming cost V 1 base and J 2 bases, with 8 bases left between them. Per germline, CDR1 SGHAT and CDR2 FQDESV (reference sequence). This CDR3 is built from 14 residues. The CDR3 spells CASSLVEGQETQYF. Written as DNA, the CDR3 is TGTGCCAGCAGCTTAGTGGAGGGACAAGAGACCCAGTACTTC.

The rearrangement uses TRBV7-2 and TRBJ2-7, with 9 bases that match TRBD2. V lost 5 bases to trimming and J lost 2 bases; unmatched junction nucleotides: 4. Germline V gives CDR1 SGHTA, CDR2 FQGNSA. The CDR3 is 14 amino acids. CDR3 sequence: CASSQGLATYEQYF. The CDR3 nucleotides are TGTGCCAGCAGCCAGGGACTAGCTACCTACGAGCAGTACTTC.

The J gene is TRBJ2-3, the V gene TRBV27; 9 nucleotides line up with TRBD1. Germline CDR1 is MNHEY and CDR2 is SMNVEV (reference sequence). CDR3 size: 16 residues. Germline trimming cut 8 bases from V and 6 bases from J; bases unmatched to any gene: 15. CDR3 protein: CASHTLTQGAADTQYF. The CDR3 DNA follows: TGTGCCAGCCACACACTTACACAGGGGGCAGCGGATACGCAGTATTTT.

This chain links TRBV10-1 with TRBJ2-1; possibly TRBD2 for D (5 bases). Trimming shortened V by 3 bases and J by 2 bases, and 14 bases separated the two germline ends. Germline V gene data show CDR1 as WNHNN and CDR2 as SYGVQD (reference sequence). This CDR3 spans 16 amino acids. CDR3 coding DNA: TGCGCCAGCAGTGATTCGCGGAGGCTACCCTACAATGAGCAGTTCTTC. Translation gives CASSDSRRLPYNEQFF.

The rearrangement uses TRBV28 and TRBJ2-5; 9 bases are shared with TRBD1. J lost 2 bases, V lost 3 bases, and 1 base had no gene match. The V gene's germline CDR1 is MDHEN and CDR2 SYDVKM. The CDR3 is 14 amino acids. In DNA form, the CDR3 reads TGTGCCAGCAGTTTGACAGGGGGACAAGAGACCCAGTACTTC. Encoded protein: CASSLTGGQETQYF.

The gene calls are TRBV7-8 and TRBJ2-7; D possibly corresponds to TRBD1 (6 bases). CDR1 and CDR2 from the germline V gene are SGHVS and FQNEAQ. This CDR3 is built from 12 residues. V was trimmed by 7 bases and J by 4 bases, leaving 11 bases between them. CDR3 loop: CASNGDTYEQYF. The CDR3 nucleotides are TGTGCCAGCAACGGGGACACTTACGAGCAGTACTTC.

The J gene is TRBJ2-2, the V gene TRBV11-2; weak D call: TRBD1 (6 bases). The CDR3 has 16 amino acids. The germline V gene has CDR1 SGHAT and CDR2 FQNNGV. Trimming cost V 5 bases and J 1 base, with 14 bases left between them. The CDR3 here is CASSPIETGNTGELFF. CDR3 coding DNA: TGTGCCAGCAGCCCCATAGAGACAGGGAACACCGGGGAGCTGTTTTTT.

CDR3 DNA: TGTGCCAGCAGCTTAGAAGGGGGCAATGAGCAGTTCTTC. This codes for CASSLEGGNEQFF. This chain uses TRBV7-9 with TRBJ2-1, with D possibly TRBD1 on 6 matching bases. V lost 1 base to trimming and J lost 6 bases, with 7 bases between them. The germline gives CDR1 SEHNR, CDR2 FQNEAQ (reference sequence). The CDR3 spans 13 residues.

This sequence joins TRBV7-7 and TRBJ1-4; D remains ambiguous. V lost 0 bases and J 4 bases, leaving 9 bases between the germline ends. Germline CDR1 SSHAT, CDR2 FNYEAQ (reference sequence). The length of the CDR3 is 15 residues. The CDR3 is CASSLAASGNEKLFF. CDR3 nucleotides: TGTGCCAGCAGCTTAGCGGCCTCGGGTAATGAAAAACTGTTTTTT. Filled out from reference TRBV7-7 and TRBJ1-4, the complete variable domain reads GAGVSQSPRYKVTKRGQDVTLRCDPISSHATLYWYQQALGQGPEFLTYFNYEAQPDKSGLPSDRFSAERPEGSISTLTIQRTEQRDSAMYRCASSLAASGNEKLFFGSGTQLSVL.

The chain has TRBV4-1 and TRBJ2-2; D is undetermined. Germline assignment: CDR1 MGHRA and CDR2 YSYEKL. The CDR3 extends over 14 amino acids. V gave up 3 bases and J gave up 5 bases, with 10 bases separating them. As DNA, the CDR3 is TGCGCCAGCAGCCAGGGGAAAACGACCGGGGAGCTGTTTTTT. It codes for CASSQGKTTGELFF.

This chain connects TRBV7-2 to TRBJ1-2; D uncertain. Germline V gene data show CDR1 as SGHTA and CDR2 as FQGNSA. Trimming took off 4 bases at V and 4 bases at J, with 4 bases between the two ends. This CDR3 has 11 residues. The CDR3 bases are TGTGCCAGCAGCTGGGCCTATGGCTACACCTTC. Its protein product is CASSWAYGYTF.

The chain recombines TRBV5-1 with TRBJ1-5; D is ambiguous. The CDR3 is made up of 16 amino acids. Germline assignment: CDR1 SGHRS and CDR2 YFSETQ. V was trimmed by 2 bases and J by 0 bases, leaving 12 bases between them. In nucleotides, the CDR3 is TGCGCCAGCAGCTTAGTTCCGTTGGATAGCAATCAGCCCCAGCATTTT. It translates to CASSLVPLDSNQPQHF.

V usage is TRBV4-1 and J usage is TRBJ2-7; no clear D gene. Germline V gene data show CDR1 as MGHRA and CDR2 as YSYEKL. This CDR3 region has 14 residues. With 1 base removed from V and 2 bases from J, the gap between germline ends came to 9 bases. This CDR3 is CASSQAGLTYEQYF. The CDR3 region has the DNA TGCGCCAGCAGCCAAGCCGGGCTAACCTACGAGCAGTACTTC.

This chain uses TRBV11-2 with TRBJ2-7, with D perhaps matching TRBD2 (5 bases). Germline-derived CDR1 and CDR2 are SGHAT and FQNNGV. This CDR3 contains 14 residues. The ends were cut back, 5 bases at V and 3 bases at J, with 14 bases in the middle. This CDR3 is CASSGRTELYEQYF. In DNA form, the CDR3 reads TGTGCCAGCAGCGGGCGGACTGAACTCTACGAGCAGTACTTC. Together with reference TRBV11-2 and TRBJ2-7, the CDR3 gives the full variable domain: EAGVAQSPRYKIIEKRQSVAFWCNPISGHATLYWYQQILGQGPKLLIQFQNNGVVDDSQLPKDRFSAERLKGVDSTLKIQPAKLEDSAVYLCASSGRTELYEQYFGPGTRLTVT.

The chain recombines TRBV20-1 with TRBJ1-6; D is ambiguous. Per the germline V gene, CDR1 is DFQATT and CDR2 is SNEGSKA (reference sequence). V gave up 5 bases and J gave up 1 base, with 0 bases separating them. The CDR3 totals 11 residues. In DNA form, the CDR3 reads TGCAGTGCTTCCTATAATTCACCCCTCCACTTT. Protein sequence: CSASYNSPLHF.

This clone was counted once. The chain joins TRBV7-6 to TRBJ2-7, with 9 nucleotides matching TRBD1. Unmatched junction bases numbered 4, after V lost 0 bases and J lost 1 base. The CDR3 loop spans 16 amino acids. The germline V gene has CDR1 SGHVS and CDR2 FNYEAQ. This CDR3 is CASSLAPDRGSYEQYF. For the CDR3, the DNA is TGTGCCAGCAGCTTAGCCCCAGACAGGGGGTCCTACGAGCAGTACTTC.

The chain uses TRBV16 and TRBJ1-2; D gene uncertain. The CDR3 consists of 14 residues. Germline V gene lookup returns CDR1 KGHSY and CDR2 FQNENV. The V end lost 6 bases, the J end lost 3 bases, and 14 bases lay between the germline ends. The CDR3 region has the DNA TGTGCCAGCAGAGAAGCCGGGCTGGACTATGGCTACACCTTC. Translation: CASREAGLDYGYTF.

The rearrangement joins TRBV6-6 to TRBJ2-5; 8 nucleotides align to TRBD1. Germline V lookup: CDR1 MNHNY, CDR2 SVGAGI (reference sequence). V lost 5 bases to trimming and J lost 0 bases; unmatched junction nucleotides: 5. The CDR3 contains 15 residues. The CDR3 DNA follows: TGTGCCAGCAGTCACCAGGGGGCGTACCAAGAGACCCAGTACTTC. It codes for CASSHQGAYQETQYF.

This chain links TRBV29-1 with TRBJ1-1; no clear D. Germline CDR1 SQVTM, CDR2 ANQGSEA. V gave up 0 bases and J gave up 0 bases, with 8 bases separating them. The CDR3 sequence is 14 residues long. The CDR3 DNA reads as TGCAGCGTTGAAGACGCGAGTGTGAACACTGAAGCTTTCTTT. As protein: CSVEDASVNTEAFF.